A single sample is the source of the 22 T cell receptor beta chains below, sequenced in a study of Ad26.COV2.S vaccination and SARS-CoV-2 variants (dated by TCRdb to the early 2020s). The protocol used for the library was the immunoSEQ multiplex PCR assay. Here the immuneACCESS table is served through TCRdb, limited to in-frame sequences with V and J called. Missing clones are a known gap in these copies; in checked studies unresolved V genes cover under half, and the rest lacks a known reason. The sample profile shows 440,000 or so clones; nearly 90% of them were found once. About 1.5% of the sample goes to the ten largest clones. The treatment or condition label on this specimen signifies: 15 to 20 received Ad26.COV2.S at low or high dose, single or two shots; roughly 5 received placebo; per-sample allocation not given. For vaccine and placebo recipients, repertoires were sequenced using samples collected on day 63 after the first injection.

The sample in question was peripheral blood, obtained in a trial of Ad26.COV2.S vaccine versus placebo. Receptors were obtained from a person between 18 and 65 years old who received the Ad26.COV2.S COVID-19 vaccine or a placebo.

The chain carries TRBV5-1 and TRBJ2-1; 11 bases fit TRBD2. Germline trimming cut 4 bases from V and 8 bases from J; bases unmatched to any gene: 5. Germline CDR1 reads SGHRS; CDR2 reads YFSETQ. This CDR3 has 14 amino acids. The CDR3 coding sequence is TGCGCCAGCAGCGGGACTAGCGGTCTGGATGAGCAGTTCTTC. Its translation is CASSGTSGLDEQFF.

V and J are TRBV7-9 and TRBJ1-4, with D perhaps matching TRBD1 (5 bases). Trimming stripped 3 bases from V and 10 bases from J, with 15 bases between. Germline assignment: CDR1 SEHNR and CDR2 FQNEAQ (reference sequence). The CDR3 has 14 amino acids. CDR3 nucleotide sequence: TGTGCCAGCAGCTTCTCCGAACAGGCGGTAAAACTGTTTTTT. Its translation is CASSFSEQAVKLFF.

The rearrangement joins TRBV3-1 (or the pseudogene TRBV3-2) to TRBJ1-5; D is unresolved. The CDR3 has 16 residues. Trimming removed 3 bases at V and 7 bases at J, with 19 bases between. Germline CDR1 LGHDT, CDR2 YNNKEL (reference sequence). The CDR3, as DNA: TGTGCCAGCAGCCATGGTTTCGGGCAGTTTCAGCAGCCCCAGCATTTT. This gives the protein CASSHGFGQFQQPQHF.

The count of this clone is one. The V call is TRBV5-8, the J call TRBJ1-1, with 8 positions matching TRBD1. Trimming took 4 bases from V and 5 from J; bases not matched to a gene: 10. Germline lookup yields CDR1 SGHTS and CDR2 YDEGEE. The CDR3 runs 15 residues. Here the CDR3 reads CASSANRGWVTEAFF. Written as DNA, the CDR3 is TGTGCCAGCAGCGCAAACAGGGGGTGGGTGACTGAAGCTTTCTTT.

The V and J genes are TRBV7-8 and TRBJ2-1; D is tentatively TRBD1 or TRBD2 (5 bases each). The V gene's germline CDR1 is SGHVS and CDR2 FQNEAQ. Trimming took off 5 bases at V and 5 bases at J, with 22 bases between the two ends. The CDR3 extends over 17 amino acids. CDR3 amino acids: CASSLRPTGRGDNEQFF. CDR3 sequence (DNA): TGTGCCAGCAGCCTACGTCCGACCGGCAGAGGGGACAATGAGCAGTTCTTC.

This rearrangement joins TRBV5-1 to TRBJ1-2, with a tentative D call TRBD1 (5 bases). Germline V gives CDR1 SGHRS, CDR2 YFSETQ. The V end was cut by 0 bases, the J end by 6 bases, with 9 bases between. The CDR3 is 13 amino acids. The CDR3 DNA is TGCGCCAGCAGCTTGGGACAGCCAGATGGCTACACCTTC. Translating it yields CASSLGQPDGYTF.

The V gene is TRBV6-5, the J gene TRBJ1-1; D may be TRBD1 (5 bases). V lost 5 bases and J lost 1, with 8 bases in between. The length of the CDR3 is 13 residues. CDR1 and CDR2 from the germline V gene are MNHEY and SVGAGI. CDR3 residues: CASSTQGNTEAFF. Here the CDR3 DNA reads TGTGCCAGCAGTACTCAGGGGAACACTGAAGCTTTCTTT.

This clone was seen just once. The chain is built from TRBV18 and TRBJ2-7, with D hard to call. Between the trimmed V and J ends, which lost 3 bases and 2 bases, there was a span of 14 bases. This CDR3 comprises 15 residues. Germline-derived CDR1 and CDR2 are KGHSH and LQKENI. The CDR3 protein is CASSPSRTKTYEQYF. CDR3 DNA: TGTGCCAGCTCACCCTCGAGGACGAAAACCTACGAGCAGTACTTC.

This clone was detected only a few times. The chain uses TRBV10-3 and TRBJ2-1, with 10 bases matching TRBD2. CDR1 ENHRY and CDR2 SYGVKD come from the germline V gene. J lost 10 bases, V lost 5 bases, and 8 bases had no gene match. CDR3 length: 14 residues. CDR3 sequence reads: CAISPLAGVEEQFF. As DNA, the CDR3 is TGTGCCATCAGTCCCCTAGCGGGGGTGGAAGAGCAGTTCTTC.

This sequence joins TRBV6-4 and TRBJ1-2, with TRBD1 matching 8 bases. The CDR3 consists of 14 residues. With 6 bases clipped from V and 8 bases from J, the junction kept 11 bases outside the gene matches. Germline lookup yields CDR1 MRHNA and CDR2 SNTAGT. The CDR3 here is CASSPDRAVRGYTF. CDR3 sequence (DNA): TGTGCCAGCAGCCCGGACAGGGCGGTTCGGGGCTACACCTTC.

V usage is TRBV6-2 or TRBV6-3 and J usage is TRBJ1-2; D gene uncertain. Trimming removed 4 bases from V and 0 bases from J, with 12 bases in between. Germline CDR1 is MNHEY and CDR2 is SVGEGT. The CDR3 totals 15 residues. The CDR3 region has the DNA TGTGCCAGCAGTTCTGGGCAGCAACCTAACTATGGCTACACCTTC. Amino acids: CASSSGQQPNYGYTF.

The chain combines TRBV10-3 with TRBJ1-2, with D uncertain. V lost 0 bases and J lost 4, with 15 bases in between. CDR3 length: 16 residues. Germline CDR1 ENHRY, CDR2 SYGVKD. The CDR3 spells CAISESSSRPIYGYTF. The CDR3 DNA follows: TGTGCCATCAGTGAGTCGAGTAGCCGACCCATCTATGGCTACACCTTC.

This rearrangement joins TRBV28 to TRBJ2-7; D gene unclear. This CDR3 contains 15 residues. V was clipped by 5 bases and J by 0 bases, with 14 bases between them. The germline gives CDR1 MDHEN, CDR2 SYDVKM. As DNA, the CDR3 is TGTGCCAGCAGTAGCCCCCCGAGAGCCTCCTACGAGCAGTACTTC. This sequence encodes CASSSPPRASYEQYF.

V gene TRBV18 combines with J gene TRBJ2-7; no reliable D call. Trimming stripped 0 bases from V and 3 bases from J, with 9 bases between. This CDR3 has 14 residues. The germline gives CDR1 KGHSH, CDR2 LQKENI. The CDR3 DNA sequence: TGTGCCAGCTCACCACCTTCCAACGGCTACGAGCAGTACTTC. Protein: CASSPPSNGYEQYF.

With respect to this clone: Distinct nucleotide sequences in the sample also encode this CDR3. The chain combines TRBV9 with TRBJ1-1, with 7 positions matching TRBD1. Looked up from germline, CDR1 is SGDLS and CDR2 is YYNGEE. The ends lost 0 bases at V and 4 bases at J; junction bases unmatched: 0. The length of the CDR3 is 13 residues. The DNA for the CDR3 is TGTGCCAGCAGCGTAGGACAGGGCACTGAAGCTTTCTTT. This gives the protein CASSVGQGTEAFF.

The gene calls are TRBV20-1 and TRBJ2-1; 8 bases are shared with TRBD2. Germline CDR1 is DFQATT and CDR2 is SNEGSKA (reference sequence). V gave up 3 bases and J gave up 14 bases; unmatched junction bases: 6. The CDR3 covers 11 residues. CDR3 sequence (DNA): TGCAGTGCTAGCGGGACTAGTCTTGAGTTCTTC. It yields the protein CSASGTSLEFF.

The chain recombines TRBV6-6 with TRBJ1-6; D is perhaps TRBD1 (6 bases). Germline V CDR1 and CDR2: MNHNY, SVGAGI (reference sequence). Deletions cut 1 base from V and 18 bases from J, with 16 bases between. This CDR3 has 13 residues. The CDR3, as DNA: TGTGCCAGCAGTTACTATTCGGGGGCCCCGGCCCACTTT. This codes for CASSYYSGAPAHF.

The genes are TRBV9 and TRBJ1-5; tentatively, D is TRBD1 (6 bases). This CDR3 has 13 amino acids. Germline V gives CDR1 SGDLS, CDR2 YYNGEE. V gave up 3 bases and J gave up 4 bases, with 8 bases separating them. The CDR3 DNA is TGTGCCAGCAGCGGCAGGGGTAATCAGCCCCAGCATTTT. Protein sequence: CASSGRGNQPQHF.

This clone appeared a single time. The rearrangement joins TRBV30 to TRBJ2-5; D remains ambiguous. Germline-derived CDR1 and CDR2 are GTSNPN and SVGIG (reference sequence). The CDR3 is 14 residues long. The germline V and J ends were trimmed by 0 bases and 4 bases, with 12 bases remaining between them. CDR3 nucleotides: TGTGCCTGGAGTGTACGACTGTTCGGAGAGACCCAGTACTTC. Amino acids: CAWSVRLFGETQYF.

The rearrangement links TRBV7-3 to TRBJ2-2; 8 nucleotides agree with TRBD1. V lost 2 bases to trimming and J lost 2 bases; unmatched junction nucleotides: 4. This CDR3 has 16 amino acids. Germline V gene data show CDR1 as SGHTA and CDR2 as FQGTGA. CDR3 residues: CASSLGGQVNTGELFF. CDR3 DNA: TGTGCCAGCAGCTTAGGGGGACAGGTTAACACCGGGGAGCTGTTTTTT.

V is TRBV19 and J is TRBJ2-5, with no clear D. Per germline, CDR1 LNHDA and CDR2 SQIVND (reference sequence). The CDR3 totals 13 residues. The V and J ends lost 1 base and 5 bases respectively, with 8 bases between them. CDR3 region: CASSIVSSETQYF. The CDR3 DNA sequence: TGTGCCAGTAGTATAGTGAGTTCGGAGACCCAGTACTTC.

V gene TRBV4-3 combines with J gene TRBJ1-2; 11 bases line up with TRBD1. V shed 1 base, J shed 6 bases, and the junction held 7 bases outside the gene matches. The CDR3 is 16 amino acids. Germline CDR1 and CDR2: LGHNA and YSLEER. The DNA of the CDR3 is TGCGCCAGCAGCCAAGCGGAGGACAGGGGGCGACATGGCTACACCTTC. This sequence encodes CASSQAEDRGRHGYTF.